Shown below are 5 T cell receptor beta chains from a single sample sequenced in a study of post-analysis software for immune sequencing data. Presence of unique molecular identifiers characterized the TCR beta cDNA libraries. MiXCR, run by TCRdb on the PCR reads, gives a single entry per CDR3 protein. The sample lists hundreds of thousands of distinct CDR3 sequences; roughly 27% were seen once. Regarding the study as a whole: Elevated frequency relative to controls characterized roughly five TRBV segments in patients, TRBV5-6, TRBV5-1 and TRBV20-1 among them.

Their recognized antigens are unknown. The sequenced sample consisted of blood. The receptors derive from a girl between 10 and 17 years old with multiple sclerosis.

The rearrangement links TRBV5-1 to TRBJ1-1, with TRBD1 matching over 8 bases. Germline V gene data show CDR1 as SGHRS and CDR2 as YFSETQ. The CDR3 runs to 12 residues. Trimming cost V 0 bases and J 11 bases; bases outside gene matches: 3. The CDR3 DNA reads as TGCGCCAGCAGCTTGGACAGGGGGGTTGCTTTCTTT. Translation: CASSLDRGVAFF.

This clonotype was observed a few times. The chain employs TRBV4-1 and TRBJ2-1; the match to TRBD2 covers 8 bases. The germline V gene encodes CDR1 MGHRA and CDR2 YSYEKL. The J segment lost 6 bases and the V segment lost 3 bases, leaving 10 bases of the junction unmatched. The CDR3 has 16 amino acids. CDR3: CASSHPQGSGINEQFF. CDR3 bases: TGCGCCAGCAGCCACCCCCAGGGTAGCGGGATCAATGAGCAGTTCTTC.

The CDR3 nucleotides are TGCGCCAGCAACCCCGGACAGTTTCCTGGCTACACCTTC. Protein sequence: CASNPGQFPGYTF. This chain joins TRBV5-1 and TRBJ1-2; D is possibly TRBD1 (6 bases). Germline V gene data show CDR1 as SGHRS and CDR2 as YFSETQ. Trimming removed 6 bases from V and 7 bases from J, with 16 bases in between. This CDR3 spans 13 amino acids.

Only a few counts were recorded for this clonotype. The chain recombines TRBV9 with TRBJ2-3, with unresolved D. The CDR3 spans 15 residues. V was shortened by 3 bases and J by 0 bases, with 11 bases between the two germline ends. CDR1 and CDR2 (germline): SGDLS, YYNGEE. The CDR3 sequence: CASSGTEPSTDTQYF. In DNA form, the CDR3 reads TGTGCCAGCAGCGGGACCGAGCCTAGCACAGATACGCAGTATTTT. The entire variable domain, with the rest obtained from reference TRBV9 and TRBJ2-3, is as follows: DSGVTQTPKHLITATGQRVTLRCSPRSGDLSVYWYQQSLDQGLQFLIQYYNGEERAKGNILERFSAQQFPDLHSELNLSSLELGDSALYFCASSGTEPSTDTQYFGPGTRLTVL.

This clonotype was seen ten or more times. The V gene is TRBV28, the J gene TRBJ2-3; the D is unclear. CDR1 and CDR2 from the germline V gene are MDHEN and SYDVKM. The CDR3 is 15 amino acids. V was shortened by 3 bases and J by 2 bases, with 12 bases between the two germline ends. CDR3 region: CASSLDSSSTDTQYF. In DNA form, the CDR3 reads TGTGCCAGCAGTTTGGATAGCTCATCCACAGATACGCAGTATTTT.